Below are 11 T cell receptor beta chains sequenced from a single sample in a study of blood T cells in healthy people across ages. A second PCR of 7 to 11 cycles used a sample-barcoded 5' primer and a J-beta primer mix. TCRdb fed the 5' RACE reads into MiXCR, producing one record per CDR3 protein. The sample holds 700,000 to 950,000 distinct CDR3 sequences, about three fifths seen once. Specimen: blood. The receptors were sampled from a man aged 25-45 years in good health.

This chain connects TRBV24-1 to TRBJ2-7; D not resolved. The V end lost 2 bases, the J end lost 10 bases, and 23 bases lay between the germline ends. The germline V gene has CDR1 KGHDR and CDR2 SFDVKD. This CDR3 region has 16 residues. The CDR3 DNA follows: TGTGCCACCAGTGATTCGGGCCCCCTGTCCCAAGAGGCCCAGTACTTC. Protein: CATSDSGPLSQEAQYF.

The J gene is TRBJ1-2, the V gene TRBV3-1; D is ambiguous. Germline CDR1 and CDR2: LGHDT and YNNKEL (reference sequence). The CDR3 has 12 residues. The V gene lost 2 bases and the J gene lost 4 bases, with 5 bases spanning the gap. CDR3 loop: CASSQRPYGYTF. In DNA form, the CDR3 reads TGTGCCAGCAGCCAAAGGCCCTATGGCTACACCTTC.

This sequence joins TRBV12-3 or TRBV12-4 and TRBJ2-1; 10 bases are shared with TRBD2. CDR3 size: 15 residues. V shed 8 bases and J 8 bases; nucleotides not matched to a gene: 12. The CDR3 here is CASEVGSGRNDEQFF. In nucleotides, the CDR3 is TGTGCCAGCGAAGTAGGTAGCGGGAGGAACGATGAGCAGTTCTTC.

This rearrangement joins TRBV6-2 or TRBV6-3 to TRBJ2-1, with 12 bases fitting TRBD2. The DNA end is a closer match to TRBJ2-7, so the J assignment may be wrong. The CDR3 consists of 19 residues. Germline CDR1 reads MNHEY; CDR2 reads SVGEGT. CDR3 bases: TGTGCCAGCAGTAAGGGACTAGCGGGTCCCGAGAGCTCCTACAATGAGCAGTACTTC. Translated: CASSKGLAGPESSYNEQYF.

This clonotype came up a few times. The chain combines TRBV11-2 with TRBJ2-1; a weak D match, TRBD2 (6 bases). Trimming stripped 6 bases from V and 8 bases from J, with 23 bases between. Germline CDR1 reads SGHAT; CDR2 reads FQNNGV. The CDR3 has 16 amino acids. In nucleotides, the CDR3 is TGTGCCAGCAGAAAAATCGGGGGAGAGGGTAGCCATGAGCAGTTCTTC. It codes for CASRKIGGEGSHEQFF.

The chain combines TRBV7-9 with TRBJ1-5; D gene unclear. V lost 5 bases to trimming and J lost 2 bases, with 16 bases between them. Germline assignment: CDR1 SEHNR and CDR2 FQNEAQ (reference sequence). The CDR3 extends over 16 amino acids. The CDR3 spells CASSGERSAGNQPQHF. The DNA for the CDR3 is TGTGCCAGCAGCGGGGAGAGGTCGGCGGGCAATCAGCCCCAGCATTTT.

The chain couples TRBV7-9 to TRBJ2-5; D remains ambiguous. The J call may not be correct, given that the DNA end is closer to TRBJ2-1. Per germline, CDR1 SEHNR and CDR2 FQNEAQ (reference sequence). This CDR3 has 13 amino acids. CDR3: CASSLHGEETQFF. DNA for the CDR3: TGTGCCAGCAGCTTACACGGCGAAGAGACCCAGTTCTTC.

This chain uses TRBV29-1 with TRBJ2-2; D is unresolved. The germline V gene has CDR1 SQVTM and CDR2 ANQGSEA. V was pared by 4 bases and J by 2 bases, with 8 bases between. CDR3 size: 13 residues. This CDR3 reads CSVVGINTGELFF. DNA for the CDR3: TGCAGCGTTGTAGGAATAAACACCGGGGAGCTGTTTTTT.

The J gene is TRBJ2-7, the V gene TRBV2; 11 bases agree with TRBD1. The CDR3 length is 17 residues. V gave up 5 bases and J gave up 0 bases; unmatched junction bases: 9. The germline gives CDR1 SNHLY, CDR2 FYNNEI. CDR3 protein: CASSHPGQGGSSYEQYF. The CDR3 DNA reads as TGTGCCAGCAGTCATCCGGGACAGGGGGGAAGCTCCTACGAGCAGTACTTC.

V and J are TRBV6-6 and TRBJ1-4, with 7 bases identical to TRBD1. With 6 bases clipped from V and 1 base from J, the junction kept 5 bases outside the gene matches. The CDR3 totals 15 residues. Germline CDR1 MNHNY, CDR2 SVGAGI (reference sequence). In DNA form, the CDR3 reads TGTGCCAGCAGGGCCACAGGGGTAACTAATGAAAAACTGTTTTTT. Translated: CASRATGVTNEKLFF.

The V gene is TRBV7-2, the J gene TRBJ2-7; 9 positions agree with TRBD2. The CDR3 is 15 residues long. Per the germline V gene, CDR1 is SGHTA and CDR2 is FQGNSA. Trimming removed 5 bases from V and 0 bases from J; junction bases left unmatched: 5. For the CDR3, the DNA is TGTGCCAGCAGCCCCTCTAGCGGGGCCTCCTACGAGCAGTACTTC. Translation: CASSPSSGASYEQYF.